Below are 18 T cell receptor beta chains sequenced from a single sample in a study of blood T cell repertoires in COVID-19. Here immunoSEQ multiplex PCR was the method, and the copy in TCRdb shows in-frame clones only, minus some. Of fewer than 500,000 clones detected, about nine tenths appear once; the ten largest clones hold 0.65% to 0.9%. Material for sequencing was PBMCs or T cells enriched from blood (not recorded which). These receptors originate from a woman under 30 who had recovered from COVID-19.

Here the CDR3 reads CASSQVPGGGNSPLHF. The CDR3 DNA follows: TGTGCCAGCAGCCAAGTCCCAGGGGGAGGCAATTCACCCCTCCACTTT. The rearrangement joins TRBV3-1 (or the pseudogene TRBV3-2) to TRBJ1-6; TRBD1 matches 7 bases. Germline V gives CDR1 LGHDT, CDR2 YNNKEL (reference sequence). The CDR3 runs 16 residues. J lost 7 bases, V lost 1 base, and 7 bases had no gene match.

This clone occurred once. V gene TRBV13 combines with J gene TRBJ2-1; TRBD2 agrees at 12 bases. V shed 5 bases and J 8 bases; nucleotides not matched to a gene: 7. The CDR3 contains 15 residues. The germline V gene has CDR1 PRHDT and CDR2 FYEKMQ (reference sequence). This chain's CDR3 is CASSPPSGGAHEQFF. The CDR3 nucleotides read TGTGCCAGCAGCCCGCCTAGCGGGGGGGCACATGAGCAGTTCTTC. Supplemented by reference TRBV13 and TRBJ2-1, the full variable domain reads AAGVIQSPRHLIKEKRETATLKCYPIPRHDTVYWYQQGPGQDPQFLISFYEKMQSDKGSIPDRFSAQQFSDYHSELNMSSLELGDSALYFCASSPPSGGAHEQFFGPGTRLTVL.

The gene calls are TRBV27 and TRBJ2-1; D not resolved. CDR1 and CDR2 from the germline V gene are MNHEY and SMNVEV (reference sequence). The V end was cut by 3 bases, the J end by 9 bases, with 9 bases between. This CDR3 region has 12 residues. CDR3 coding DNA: TGTGCCAGCAGTTTCCCCGACTCTGAGCAGTTCTTC. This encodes CASSFPDSEQFF.

The CDR3 reads CASSQDQRPTDTQYF. Here the CDR3 DNA reads TGTGCCAGCAGCCAAGATCAGCGCCCCACAGATACGCAGTATTTT. This chain links TRBV4-2 with TRBJ2-3; D gene ambiguous. Germline V gives CDR1 LGHNA, CDR2 YNFKEQ. The CDR3 has 15 amino acids. Deletions cut 0 bases from V and 2 bases from J, with 9 bases between.

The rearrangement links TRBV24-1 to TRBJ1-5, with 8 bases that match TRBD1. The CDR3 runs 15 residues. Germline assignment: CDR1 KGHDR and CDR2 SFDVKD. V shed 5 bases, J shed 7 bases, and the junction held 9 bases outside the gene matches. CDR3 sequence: CATSGSNRGDQPQHF. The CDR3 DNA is TGTGCCACCAGTGGTTCCAACAGGGGGGACCAGCCCCAGCATTTT.

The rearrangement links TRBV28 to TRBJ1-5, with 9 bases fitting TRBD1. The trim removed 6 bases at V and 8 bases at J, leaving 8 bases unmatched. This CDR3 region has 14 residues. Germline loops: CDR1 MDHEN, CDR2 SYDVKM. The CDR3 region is CASSLRGQGEPQHF. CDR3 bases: TGTGCCAGCAGCCTGCGGGGACAGGGAGAGCCCCAGCATTTT. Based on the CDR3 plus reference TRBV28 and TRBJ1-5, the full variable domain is DVKVTQSSRYLVKRTGEKVFLECVQDMDHENMFWYRQDPGLGLRLIYFSYDVKMKEKGDIPEGYSVSREKKERFSLILESASTNQTSMYLCASSLRGQGEPQHFGDGTRLSIL.

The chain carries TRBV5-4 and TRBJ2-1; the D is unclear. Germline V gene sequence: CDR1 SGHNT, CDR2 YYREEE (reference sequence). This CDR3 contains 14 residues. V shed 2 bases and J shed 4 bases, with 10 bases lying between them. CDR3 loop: CASSLGQTYNEQFF. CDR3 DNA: TGTGCCAGCAGCTTAGGTCAGACTTACAATGAGCAGTTCTTC.

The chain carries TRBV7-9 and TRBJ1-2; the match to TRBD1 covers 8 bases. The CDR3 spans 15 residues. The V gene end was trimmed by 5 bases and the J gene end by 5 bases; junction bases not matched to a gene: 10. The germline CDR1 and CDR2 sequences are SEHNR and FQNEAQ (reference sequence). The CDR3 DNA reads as TGTGCCAGCAGCCAAGACAGGGGACTAACTTATGGCTACACCTTC. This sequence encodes CASSQDRGLTYGYTF. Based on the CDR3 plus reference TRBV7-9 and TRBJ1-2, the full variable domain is DTGVSQNPRHKITKRGQNVTFRCDPISEHNRLYWYRQTLGQGPEFLTYFQNEAQLEKSRLLSDRFSAERPKGSFSTLEIQRTEQGDSAMYLCASSQDRGLTYGYTFGSGTRLTVV.

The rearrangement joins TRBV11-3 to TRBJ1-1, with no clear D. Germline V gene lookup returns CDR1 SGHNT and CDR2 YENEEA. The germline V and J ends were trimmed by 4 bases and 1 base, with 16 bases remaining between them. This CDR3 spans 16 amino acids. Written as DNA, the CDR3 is TGTGCCAGCAGCTCCGGCGGTGGACTCGGGAACACTGAAGCTTTCTTT. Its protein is CASSSGGGLGNTEAFF. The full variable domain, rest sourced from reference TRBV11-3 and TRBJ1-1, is EAGVVQSPRYKIIEKKQPVAFWCNPISGHNTLYWYLQNLGQGPELLIRYENEEAVDDSQLPKDRFSAERLKGVDSTLKIQPAELGDSAVYLCASSSGGGLGNTEAFFGQGTRLTVV.

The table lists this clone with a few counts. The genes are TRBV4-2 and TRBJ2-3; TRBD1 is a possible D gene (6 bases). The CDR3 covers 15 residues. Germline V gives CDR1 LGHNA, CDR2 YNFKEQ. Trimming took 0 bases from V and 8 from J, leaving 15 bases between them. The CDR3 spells CASSQEGEQGGTQYF. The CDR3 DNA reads TGTGCCAGCAGCCAAGAAGGGGAACAGGGCGGTACGCAGTATTTT.

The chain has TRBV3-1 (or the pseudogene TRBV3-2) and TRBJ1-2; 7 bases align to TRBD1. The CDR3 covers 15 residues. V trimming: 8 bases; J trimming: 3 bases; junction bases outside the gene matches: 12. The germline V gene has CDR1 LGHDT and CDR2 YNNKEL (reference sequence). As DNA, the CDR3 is TGTGCCAGCCGCCCCAGCAGGGGGTCACACTATGGCTACACCTTC. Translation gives CASRPSRGSHYGYTF.

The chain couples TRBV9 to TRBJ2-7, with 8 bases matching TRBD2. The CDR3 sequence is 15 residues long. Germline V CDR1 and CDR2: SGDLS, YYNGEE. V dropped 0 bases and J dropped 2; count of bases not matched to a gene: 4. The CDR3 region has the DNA TGTGCCAGCAGCGTAGCGCCGGGGGGGCCCTACGAGCAGTACTTC. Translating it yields CASSVAPGGPYEQYF.

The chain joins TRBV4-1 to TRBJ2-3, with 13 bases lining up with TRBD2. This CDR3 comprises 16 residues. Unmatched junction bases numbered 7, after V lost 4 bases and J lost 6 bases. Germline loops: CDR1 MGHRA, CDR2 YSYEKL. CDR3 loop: CASSPRTSGRGDTQYF. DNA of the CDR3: TGCGCCAGCAGCCCCCGCACTAGCGGGAGGGGGGATACGCAGTATTTT.

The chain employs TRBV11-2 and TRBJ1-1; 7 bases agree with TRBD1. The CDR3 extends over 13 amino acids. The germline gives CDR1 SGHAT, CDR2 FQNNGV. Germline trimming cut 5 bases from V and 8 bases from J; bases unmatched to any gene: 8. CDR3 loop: CASSPFRTGEAFF. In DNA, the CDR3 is TGTGCCAGCAGCCCCTTCCGGACAGGAGAAGCTTTCTTT.

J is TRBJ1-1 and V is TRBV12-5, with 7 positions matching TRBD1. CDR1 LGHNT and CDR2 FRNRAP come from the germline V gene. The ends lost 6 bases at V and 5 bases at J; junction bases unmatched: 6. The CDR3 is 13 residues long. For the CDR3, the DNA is TGTGCTAGTGGAGCCCAGGGGGGAACTGAAGCTTTCTTT. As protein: CASGAQGGTEAFF.

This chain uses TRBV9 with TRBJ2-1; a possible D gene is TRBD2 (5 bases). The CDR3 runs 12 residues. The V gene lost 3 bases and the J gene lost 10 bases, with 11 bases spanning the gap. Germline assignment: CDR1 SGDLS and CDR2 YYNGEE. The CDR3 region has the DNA TGTGCCAGCAGCGCCCTCCGGGGAGAGCAGTTCTTC. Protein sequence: CASSALRGEQFF. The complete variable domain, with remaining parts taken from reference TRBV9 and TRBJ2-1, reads DSGVTQTPKHLITATGQRVTLRCSPRSGDLSVYWYQQSLDQGLQFLIQYYNGEERAKGNILERFSAQQFPDLHSELNLSSLELGDSALYFCASSALRGEQFFGPGTRLTVL.

CDR3 DNA: TGCGCCAGCAGCTCCTATGACAGGGGAGCCAAAAACATTCAGTACTTC. This translates into CASSSYDRGAKNIQYF. The chain has TRBV5-1 and TRBJ2-4; 8 positions match TRBD1. Germline trimming cut 3 bases from V and 0 bases from J; bases unmatched to any gene: 5. The germline CDR1 and CDR2 sequences are SGHRS and YFSETQ. The CDR3 sequence is 16 residues long. The complete variable domain, with remaining parts taken from reference TRBV5-1 and TRBJ2-4, reads KAGVTQTPRYLIKTRGQQVTLSCSPISGHRSVSWYQQTPGQGLQFLFEYFSETQRNKGNFPGRFSGRQFSNSRSEMNVSTLELGDSALYLCASSSYDRGAKNIQYFGAGTRLSVL.

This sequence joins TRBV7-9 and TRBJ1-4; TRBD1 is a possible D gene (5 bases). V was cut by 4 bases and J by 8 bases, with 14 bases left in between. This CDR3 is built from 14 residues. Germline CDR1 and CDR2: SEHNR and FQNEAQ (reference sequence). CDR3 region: CASSSDRDREKLFF. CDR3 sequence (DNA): TGTGCCAGCAGCTCTGACAGAGACCGGGAAAAACTGTTTTTT.